These T cell receptor beta chains were read from a single sample in a study of blood T cell repertoires in COVID-19. Profiling relied on immunoSEQ multiplex PCR, and the TCRdb table lists in-frame clones only, not all of them. The top ten hold 2.6% of the sample, which has approximately 300,000 clones, roughly 90% seen once. Sequenced: PBMCs or T cells enriched from blood (not recorded which). These receptors came from a man in his fifties or sixties who had recovered from COVID-19. The CDR3 runs from the conserved cysteine through the conserved F or W. D genes are given only for firm matches. Clone size is given for some rows only: seen once, a few or many times, or a class if the clone is expanded.

- | TRBD1 | TRBJ1-6 | TRBV7-2 | TGTGCCAGCAGCTTAGAGGACAGGGTGTTTTCACCCCTCCACTTT | CASSLEDRVFSPLHF
- | - | TRBJ2-4 | TRBV4-2 | TGTGCCAGCAGCCAAGATATACACGGGGTAAACATTCAGTACTTC | CASSQDIHGVNIQYF
- | - | TRBJ1-4 | TRBV4-1 | TGCGCCAGCAGCGCGACAAGGTGGGAAAAACTGTTTTTT | CASSATRWEKLFF
- | TRBD2 | TRBJ2-1 | TRBV4-1 | TGCGCCAGCAGCCAGGGACTAGCGGGAGGGCCGAGTCCGTTCTTC | CASSQGLAGGPSPFF
- | - | TRBJ1-1 | TRBV3-1/TRBV3-2 | TGTGCCAGCAGGAGAGGAGCTGAAGCTTTCTTT | CASRRGAEAFF
- | - | TRBJ2-5 | TRBV15 | TGTGCCACCAGCAGACTCCCCTTAGTGGTTCAAGAGACCCAGTACTTC | CATSRLPLVVQETQYF
- | - | TRBJ1-1 | TRBV28 | TGTGCCAGCAGTTTGAGACAGGTGAACACTGAAGCTTTCTTT | CASSLRQVNTEAFF
- | - | TRBJ1-5 | TRBV5-6 | TGTGCCAGCAGCTCCGGGGGGCCACATAGCAATCAGCCCCAGCATTTT | CASSSGGPHSNQPQHF
- | TRBD2 | TRBJ2-5 | TRBV19 | TGTGCCAGTAGTCGCTTGGGACTAGCGGGGGGGGAGACCCAGTACTTC | CASSRLGLAGGETQYF
- | TRBD2 | TRBJ2-3 | TRBV18 | TGTGCCAGCTCACCACGGGCGGGAGTAAGGACAGATACGCAGTATTTT | CASSPRAGVRTDTQYF
- | - | TRBJ2-7 | TRBV12-5 | TGTGCTAGTGGTGGCGACATCCCCTACGAGCAGTACTTC | CASGGDIPYEQYF
- | TRBD2 | TRBJ2-3 | TRBV5-1 | TGCGCCAGCAGCTGGAAACTAGCGGCTAGCACAGATACGCAGTATTTT | CASSWKLAASTDTQYF
few | - | TRBJ1-6 | TRBV7-2 | TGTGCCAGCAGCTTACGCCGGAATTCACCCCTCCACTTT | CASSLRRNSPLHF
- | TRBD1 | TRBJ1-1 | TRBV24-1 | TGTGCCACCAGTGATTCGCCCGGGACAGGGGGCACTGAAGCTTTCTTT | CATSDSPGTGGTEAFF
- | TRBD2 | TRBJ2-1 | TRBV11-3 | TGTGCCAGCAGCATCGGACTAGCGAGATACAATGAGCAGTTCTTC | CASSIGLARYNEQFF
- | - | TRBJ1-1 | TRBV12-5 | TGTGCTAGTGGACCCGGGAGCCGGGGCACTGAAGCTTTCTTT | CASGPGSRGTEAFF
- | TRBD1 | TRBJ1-6 | TRBV2 | TGTGCCACCGGACAGGGTGTTTCACCCCTCCACTTT | CATGQGVSPLHF
- | - | TRBJ2-5 | TRBV18 | TGTGCCAGCTCACCACGGTCTAGAGAGACCCAGTACTTC | CASSPRSRETQYF
few | TRBD2 | TRBJ2-3 | TRBV24-1 | TGTGCCACCAGTGACCCCGGACTAGCGGGAGGGATCTACACAGATACGCAGTATTTT | CATSDPGLAGGIYTDTQYF
- | - | TRBJ2-1 | TRBV5-1 | TGCGCCAGCAGCTTGGCCGATGGGAGGGAGCAGTTCTTC | CASSLADGREQFF
- | TRBD2 | TRBJ2-1 | TRBV6-6 | TGTGCCAGCAGTCCTAGCGGACCATACGTAAGGGGGTTCTTC | CASSPSGPYVRGFF
- | - | TRBJ1-2 | TRBV7-9 | TGTGCCAGCAGCCTTACAGGAACCTATGGCTACACCTTC | CASSLTGTYGYTF
- | - | TRBJ2-7 | TRBV27 | TGTGCCAGCAGTTCATACAAGGGACTTTCTCTCTTC | CASSSYKGLSLF
- | TRBD1 | TRBJ1-3 | TRBV11-3 | TGTGCCAGCAGCACATCCGGGACAGGGACTGGAAACACCATATATTTT | CASSTSGTGTGNTIYF
- | - | TRBJ1-2 | TRBV7-9 | TGTGCCAGCAGCTTAACAGGAGGGGTATATGGCTACACCTTC | CASSLTGGVYGYTF
- | - | TRBJ2-3 | TRBV5-4 | TGTGCCACCCGCCGAGGACAAGGCACAGATACGCAGTATTTT | CATRRGQGTDTQYF
- | - | TRBJ2-7 | TRBV21-1 | TGTGCCAGCAGCAAAGACGGGGACAGGGGCAGTGAGCAGTACTTC | CASSKDGDRGSEQYF
- | TRBD1 | TRBJ2-7 | TRBV10-3 | TGTGCCATCAGTGACTCCGGGACAGCCCTTAGGTACGAGCAGTACTTC | CAISDSGTALRYEQYF
once | TRBD2 | TRBJ2-2 | TRBV6-4 | TGTGCCAGCCGCGGACTAGCGGGGGGCCAGAACACCGGGGAGCTGTTTTTT | CASRGLAGGQNTGELFF
- | - | TRBJ1-3 | TRBV4-2 | TGTGCCAGCAGCCACTCAAGCCTGGACACAAACTCTGGAAACACCATATATTTT | CASSHSSLDTNSGNTIYF
once | - | TRBJ2-3 | TRBV9 | TGTGCCAGCAGCGTAGATCAGGGAAGCACAGATACGCAGTATTTT | CASSVDQGSTDTQYF
- | TRBD2 | TRBJ2-3 | TRBV3-1/TRBV3-2 | TGTGCCAGCAGCCCTAGCGGGCCCATCACAGATACGCAGTATTTT | CASSPSGPITDTQYF
- | TRBD1 | TRBJ2-2 | TRBV4-2 | TGTGGCTCGAGTGGGACAGGGGCGGGGGAGCTGTTTTTT | CGSSGTGAGELFF
- | TRBD1 | TRBJ2-2 | TRBV5-1 | TGCGCCAGCAGCCCGAGGACAGGGACGAACACCGGGGAGCTGTTTTTT | CASSPRTGTNTGELFF
- | TRBD1 | TRBJ1-1 | TRBV6-1 | TGTGCCAGCAGTGGAGGTGAACAGGGGAAAGGCTTTGAAGCTTTCTTT | CASSGGEQGKGFEAFF
- | TRBD1 | TRBJ2-6 | TRBV24-1 | TGTGCCACCAGTGATTTTAACAGGGGCTCTGGGGCCAACGTCCTGACTTTC | CATSDFNRGSGANVLTF
once | - | TRBJ1-1 | TRBV5-1 | TGCGCCAGCAGCGCTATTGGGAACACTGAAGCTTTCTTT | CASSAIGNTEAFF
- | - | TRBJ2-2 | TRBV14 | TGTGCCAGCAGCCCCACCGGAAAAACGGGCACCGGGGAGCTGTTTTTT | CASSPTGKTGTGELFF
- | TRBD1 | TRBJ1-2 | TRBV9 | TGTGCCAGCAGCGCCCGAGTCGGACAGGGCGTAGGCTACACCTTC | CASSARVGQGVGYTF
- | TRBD2 | TRBJ2-1 | TRBV20-1 | TGCAGTGCTAGTCCGACTAGCGGGAGGAGGGATGAGCAGTTCTTC | CSASPTSGRRDEQFF
- | - | TRBJ1-1 | TRBV5-1 | TGCGCCAGCAGCTTGGACGCAGACACTGAAGCTTTCTTT | CASSLDADTEAFF
few | - | TRBJ1-2 | TRBV4-1 | TGCGCCAGCAGCCAAGATAGGATCCAGGGTGGCGGCTACACCTTC | CASSQDRIQGGGYTF
- | - | TRBJ2-3 | TRBV19 | TGTGCCAGTAGTATTGCAACAGGGACAGATACGCAGTATTTT | CASSIATGTDTQYF
- | TRBD2 | TRBJ2-1 | TRBV5-1 | TGCGCCAGCACTGAGAGCGGGATGACGAATGAGCAGTTCTTC | CASTESGMTNEQFF
- | - | TRBJ1-4 | TRBV27 | TGTGCCAGCAGTTTACGGTGGGGGCAAGGTAATGAAAAACTGTTTTTT | CASSLRWGQGNEKLFF
- | - | TRBJ1-5 | TRBV19 | TGTGCCAGTAGAGGAGTTGGGGGCCGGGGGCCCCAGCATTTT | CASRGVGGRGPQHF
few | - | TRBJ2-1 | TRBV12-3/TRBV12-4 | TGTGCCAGCAGTCTTCCCTACAATGAGCAGTTCTTC | CASSLPYNEQFF
- | - | TRBJ2-5 | TRBV3-1/TRBV3-2 | TGTGCCAGCAGCCAGGGCGGGACTCAGACGAAAAAACAAGAGACCCAGTACTTC | CASSQGGTQTKKQETQYF
once | - | TRBJ1-2 | TRBV6-5 | TGTGCCAGCACCCCGGGGTTTGGAGACTATGGCTACACCTTC | CASTPGFGDYGYTF
- | TRBD1 | TRBJ2-2 | TRBV11-1 | TGTGCCAGCAGCTTAGCGGGACAGTTCGGGGAGCTGTTTTTT | CASSLAGQFGELFF
- | - | TRBJ1-5 | TRBV4-1 | TGCGCCAGCAGCCAAGACCGGGTCCAGGGGAATCAGCCCCAGCATTTT | CASSQDRVQGNQPQHF
- | - | TRBJ1-2 | TRBV19 | TGTGCCAGTAGTCCTGGGCCCTTTTTTTATGGCTACACCTTC | CASSPGPFFYGYTF
once | TRBD2 | TRBJ2-1 | TRBV3-1/TRBV3-2 | TGTGCCAGCAGCCGAGGACTAGCGGTGTTCAATGAGCAGTTCTTC | CASSRGLAVFNEQFF